This TCR beta chain comes out of a study of cytomegalovirus exposure and HLA in healthy donors. Trimming cost V 1 base and J 5 bases, with 14 bases left between them. This CDR3 spans 15 amino acids. Germline V gene lookup returns CDR1 SGHAT and CDR2 FQNNGV. PCR involved 60 Vbeta and 13 Jbeta primers. Method: immunoSEQ multiplex PCR; TCRdb's copy keeps in-frame clones and lacks some. The table lists 160,000 or so clones, about four fifths of them singletons, with roughly 5% in the top ten. This clone has only a few counts. The TCR originated in a young woman in good health and CMV-seropositive. The source material was PBMCs. The chain carries TRBV11-2 and TRBJ2-5, with a tentative D call TRBD2 (5 bases). The CDR3 region is CASSLAPTRGETQYF. CDR3 coding DNA: TGTGCCAGCAGCTTAGCACCCACCCGAGGGGAGACCCAGTACTTC.